This T cell receptor (beta chain) was retrieved from a study of OX40 agonist ivuxolimab in advanced cancers. Study-level points and caveats: More expanded clones were found, on average, in CD8+ than in CD4+ T cells.

Using immunoSEQ multiplex PCR, the repertoire was profiled, and TCRdb retains in-frame clones only, with some absent. The table has over 30,000 clones, roughly 89% seen once; the top ten hold 1.5% to 2%. This CDR3 is 17 amino acids long. Unmatched junction bases numbered 10, after V lost 3 bases and J lost 2 bases. CDR1 is WNHNN, CDR2 SYGVQD, per germline (reference sequence). To note about this clone: Its matching antigen is unknown.

This sequence originates from an adult with an advanced solid tumor such as melanoma, head and neck, liver or kidney cancer. The sample consisted of CD4+ or CD8+ T cells sorted from blood, taken in a trial of the OX40 agonist ivuxolimab. The gene calls are TRBV10-1 and TRBJ2-7, with 10 bases lining up with TRBD2. CDR3 nucleotide sequence: TGCGCCAGCAGTGATCGTGGCTTCGGGACTAGCGCCTACGAGCAGTACTTC. Encoded protein: CASSDRGFGTSAYEQYF.